The 25 T cell receptor beta chains reported below all come from one sample, sequenced in a study of shared clonotypes between healthy human individuals. Sequencing was performed with immunoSEQ multiplex PCR; in TCRdb, only in-frame clones are kept and a portion is missing. The sample lists about 1.1 million clones, about 72% occurring once. Specimen: memory CD4+ T cells from PBMCs. As to subset: CD45RA-negative fraction. The receptors stem from a man younger than 35 in good health. Some clones in this sample may be carry-over from other donors' samples.

Here the CDR3 reads CATSRAPAGVFNNEQFF. Written as DNA, the CDR3 is TGTGCCACCAGCAGAGCCCCAGCGGGAGTCTTCAACAATGAGCAGTTCTTC. The chain employs TRBV15 and TRBJ2-1; 8 nucleotides agree with TRBD2. Germline CDR1 and CDR2: LNHNV and YYDKDF (reference sequence). The CDR3 consists of 17 residues. J gave up 5 bases and V 1 base, and 10 bases lay outside the gene matches.

The rearrangement uses TRBV6-6 and TRBJ2-7; D unclear. CDR1 and CDR2 (germline): MNHNY, SVGAGI (reference sequence). The length of the CDR3 is 12 residues. The ends were cut back, 6 bases at V and 1 base at J, with 7 bases in the middle. In DNA, the CDR3 is TGTGCCAGCAGAGACGATTCCTACGAGCAGTACTTC. As protein: CASRDDSYEQYF.

The chain employs TRBV7-7 and TRBJ2-5; D not resolved. The CDR3 covers 12 residues. The V and J ends lost 5 bases and 4 bases respectively, with 8 bases between them. CDR1 is SSHAT and CDR2 is FNYEAQ in the germline V gene (reference sequence). In DNA, the CDR3 is TGTGCCAGCAGCCCCATCGGAGAGACCCAGTACTTC. It codes for CASSPIGETQYF. Looking up the rest from reference TRBV7-7 and TRBJ2-5 gives the full variable domain: GAGVSQSPRYKVTKRGQDVTLRCDPISSHATLYWYQQALGQGPEFLTYFNYEAQPDKSGLPSDRFSAERPEGSISTLTIQRTEQRDSAMYRCASSPIGETQYFGPGTRLLVL.

This clone was seen a few times. This sequence joins TRBV5-1 and TRBJ2-1; the match to TRBD2 covers 9 bases. CDR1 is SGHRS and CDR2 is YFSETQ in the germline V gene. The V gene end was trimmed by 0 bases and the J gene end by 3 bases; junction bases not matched to a gene: 1. The CDR3 is made up of 15 amino acids. CDR3 coding DNA: TGCGCCAGCAGCTTGGAAGCGGGAGGCTACAATGAGCAGTTCTTC. As protein: CASSLEAGGYNEQFF.

A single count supports this clone. The CDR3 loop is CASLPGSWNTIYF. DNA for the CDR3: TGTGCCAGCCTCCCAGGCAGTTGGAACACCATATATTTT. This sequence joins TRBV6-5 and TRBJ1-3, with no clear D. Germline V gives CDR1 MNHEY, CDR2 SVGAGI. The CDR3 has 13 residues. Trimming took off 8 bases at V and 7 bases at J, with 15 bases between the two ends.

The chain couples TRBV11-3 to TRBJ2-2; the D call may be TRBD1 or TRBD2 (5 bases each). Deletions cut 3 bases from V and 6 bases from J, with 14 bases between. The germline gives CDR1 SGHNT, CDR2 YENEEA. CDR3 length equals 15 residues. CDR3 amino acids: CASSLRGRPSGELFF. The CDR3 coding sequence is TGTGCCAGCAGCTTGAGGGGCAGGCCCTCCGGGGAGCTGTTTTTT. The complete variable domain, with remaining parts taken from reference TRBV11-3 and TRBJ2-2, reads EAGVVQSPRYKIIEKKQPVAFWCNPISGHNTLYWYLQNLGQGPELLIRYENEEAVDDSQLPKDRFSAERLKGVDSTLKIQPAELGDSAVYLCASSLRGRPSGELFFGEGSRLTVL.

As to this clone: Other nucleotide sequences in the sample specify the same CDR3. The chain employs TRBV5-1 and TRBJ2-7; 10 bases are a match to TRBD1. The V gene end was trimmed by 3 bases and the J gene end by 2 bases; junction bases not matched to a gene: 2. CDR3 length: 14 residues. The germline CDR1 and CDR2 sequences are SGHRS and YFSETQ. The CDR3 reads CASSSGQGTYEQYF. CDR3 nucleotide sequence: TGCGCCAGCAGCTCGGGACAGGGGACCTACGAGCAGTACTTC.

This rearrangement joins TRBV12-5 to TRBJ2-5; D tentatively reads TRBD1 or TRBD2 (5 bases each). The CDR3 is 17 residues long. Deletions cut 5 bases from V and 5 bases from J, with 24 bases between. Germline assignment: CDR1 LGHNT and CDR2 FRNRAP. The CDR3 region has the DNA TGTGCTAGTGGTCCCCAGTGGGACCCCCTATCCGGGGAGACCCAGTACTTC. This encodes CASGPQWDPLSGETQYF.

V and J are TRBV5-1 and TRBJ1-1; no firm D call. The CDR3 is made up of 14 amino acids. The ends were cut back, 4 bases at V and 1 base at J, with 11 bases in the middle. The germline V gene has CDR1 SGHRS and CDR2 YFSETQ. CDR3 residues: CASSVQNANTEAFF. The DNA of the CDR3 is TGCGCCAGCAGCGTACAGAACGCGAACACTGAAGCTTTCTTT.

V usage is TRBV28 and J usage is TRBJ2-1; possibly TRBD2 for D (5 bases). Germline values: CDR1 MDHEN, CDR2 SYDVKM. The V gene lost 7 bases and the J gene lost 10 bases, with 8 bases spanning the gap. CDR3 length: 10 residues. CDR3 nucleotide sequence: TGTGCCAGCAACGGGAACGAGCAGTTCTTC. This gives the protein CASNGNEQFF.

This clone was counted a few times. CDR3 bases: TGTGCCAGCTCGCACGGCCAGGACGGCAATCAGCCCCAGCATTTT. Its translation: CASSHGQDGNQPQHF. The J gene is TRBJ1-5, the V gene TRBV18; D unresolved. CDR1 KGHSH and CDR2 LQKENI come from the germline V gene. V lost 6 bases and J lost 2, with 14 bases in between. The CDR3 runs 15 residues.

The rearrangement links TRBV5-5 to TRBJ1-3; possible D gene TRBD1, 5 bases. There are 18 residues in the CDR3. V lost 2 bases to trimming and J lost 4 bases, with 22 bases between them. In germline, CDR1 is SGHKS, CDR2 YYEKEE (reference sequence). The CDR3 DNA reads as TGTGCCAGCAGCTTTACGATAGGGACCCGGACCTACGGAAACACCATATATTTT. As protein: CASSFTIGTRTYGNTIYF.

This chain links TRBV18 with TRBJ2-7, with D uncertain. With 1 base removed from V and 0 bases from J, the gap between germline ends came to 19 bases. Germline CDR1 and CDR2: KGHSH and LQKENI. The CDR3 has 18 amino acids. Here the CDR3 reads CASSPLGSRSSRSYEQYF. The CDR3 bases are TGTGCCAGCTCACCACTGGGCAGTCGTAGTAGTCGCTCCTACGAGCAGTACTTC. Variable domain in full (rest from reference TRBV18 and TRBJ2-7): NAGVMQNPRHLVRRRGQEARLRCSPMKGHSHVYWYRQLPEEGLKFMVYLQKENIIDESGMPKERFSAEFPKEGPSILRIQQVVRGDSAAYFCASSPLGSRSSRSYEQYFGPGTRLTVT.

This rearrangement joins TRBV5-6 to TRBJ1-1; the D is unclear. Germline loops: CDR1 SGHDT, CDR2 YYEEEE. V lost 4 bases and J lost 0, with 10 bases in between. This CDR3 has 14 amino acids. The CDR3 bases are TGTGCCAGCAGCCCGGACCTCATGAACACTGAAGCTTTCTTT. Translation: CASSPDLMNTEAFF.

This sequence joins TRBV7-3 and TRBJ2-3; no clear D gene. Trimming took 4 bases from V and 0 from J, leaving 11 bases between them. The germline gives CDR1 SGHTA, CDR2 FQGTGA. The length of the CDR3 is 15 residues. The CDR3: CASSSRRFSTDTQYF. In DNA form, the CDR3 reads TGTGCCAGCAGCTCCCGAAGGTTTAGCACAGATACGCAGTATTTT.

The chain links TRBV11-2 to TRBJ2-7, with D maybe TRBD1 (6 bases). Germline assignment: CDR1 SGHAT and CDR2 FQNNGV. The CDR3 contains 17 residues. V shed 1 base and J shed 1 base, with 17 bases lying between them. CDR3 amino acids: CASSLGQARDQSYEQYF. CDR3 coding DNA: TGTGCCAGCAGCTTAGGACAGGCCCGGGACCAGTCCTACGAGCAGTACTTC.

The chain uses TRBV11-2 and TRBJ2-5, with TRBD1 as a possible D gene (6 bases). This CDR3 has 13 amino acids. Germline CDR1 and CDR2: SGHAT and FQNNGV. V was clipped by 4 bases and J by 2 bases, with 8 bases between them. The CDR3 DNA reads as TGTGCCAGCAGCTGGGGACAACAAGAGACCCAGTACTTC. Protein: CASSWGQQETQYF.

As for this clone: Other DNA sequences in the sample encode the same CDR3. V gene TRBV7-2 combines with J gene TRBJ2-3, with D unclear. Germline V gives CDR1 SGHTA, CDR2 FQGNSA. Trimming cost V 2 bases and J 0 bases, with 6 bases left between them. This CDR3 has 14 amino acids. The CDR3 DNA sequence: TGTGCCAGCAGCTTATCAGCGAGCACAGATACGCAGTATTTT. Amino acid sequence: CASSLSASTDTQYF.

In this sample, this clone turned up a few times. This chain's CDR3 is CASSLGLAGQAGELFF. The CDR3 region has the DNA TGTGCCAGCAGTTTGGGACTAGCGGGGCAGGCCGGGGAGCTGTTTTTT. The rearrangement uses TRBV28 and TRBJ2-2; the match to TRBD2 covers 13 bases. The CDR3 covers 16 residues. CDR1 and CDR2 (germline): MDHEN, SYDVKM. V was clipped by 3 bases and J by 6 bases; unmatched bases: 4.

The V call is TRBV29-1, the J call TRBJ2-6, with D maybe TRBD1 (6 bases). Germline V gene data show CDR1 as SQVTM and CDR2 as ANQGSEA. This CDR3 has 16 residues. Trimming removed 6 bases from V and 0 bases from J, with 15 bases in between. The CDR3 loop reads CSVEARGVSGANVLTF. CDR3 nucleotides: TGCAGCGTCGAGGCCAGGGGAGTCTCTGGGGCCAACGTCCTGACTTTC.

The rearrangement uses TRBV2 and TRBJ1-5; D gene unclear. This CDR3 has 14 amino acids. Germline V lookup: CDR1 SNHLY, CDR2 FYNNEI. Trimming left V 5 bases short and J 0 bases short, with 8 bases between. This CDR3 reads CASSIGYSNQPQHF. CDR3 in DNA: TGTGCCAGCAGTATTGGGTATAGCAATCAGCCCCAGCATTTT.

The chain links TRBV5-5 to TRBJ2-1, with 12 nucleotides matching TRBD2. The V and J ends lost 4 bases and 6 bases, in that order; junction bases with no gene match: 2. The germline CDR1 and CDR2 sequences are SGHKS and YYEKEE (reference sequence). This CDR3 region has 14 residues. The CDR3 here is CASSVTSGSNEQFF. CDR3 nucleotides: TGTGCCAGCAGCGTGACTAGCGGGAGCAATGAGCAGTTCTTC.

CDR3 in DNA: TGTGCCTGGCAGTCAGGCTCCTACGAGCAGTACTTC. Amino acids: CAWQSGSYEQYF. V is TRBV30 and J is TRBJ2-7; D not resolved. Germline V lookup: CDR1 GTSNPN, CDR2 SVGIG (reference sequence). V was clipped by 5 bases and J by 0 bases, with 8 bases between them. This CDR3 spans 12 amino acids.

V is TRBV14 and J is TRBJ1-2; no reliable D call. The germline V gene encodes CDR1 SGHDN and CDR2 FVKESK. This CDR3 is 15 amino acids long. Deletions cut 2 bases from V and 5 bases from J, with 15 bases between. CDR3 protein: CASSQSLSSEYGYTF. The CDR3 bases are TGTGCCAGCAGCCAAAGTTTATCAAGCGAGTATGGCTACACCTTC.

The sample holds one count of this clone. The rearrangement uses TRBV5-4 and TRBJ2-7; tentative D call: TRBD1 (5 bases). With 4 bases removed from V and 3 bases from J, the gap between germline ends came to 14 bases. The CDR3 extends over 14 amino acids. CDR1 is SGHNT, CDR2 YYREEE, per germline (reference sequence). DNA for the CDR3: TGTGCCAGCAGCGAGGACATCTCCCGCTACGAGCAGTACTTC. The encoded protein is CASSEDISRYEQYF. The entire variable domain, with the rest obtained from reference TRBV5-4 and TRBJ2-7, is as follows: ETGVTQSPTHLIKTRGQQVTLRCSSQSGHNTVSWYQQALGQGPQFIFQYYREEENGRGNFPPRFSGLQFPNYSSELNVNALELDDSALYLCASSEDISRYEQYFGPGTRLTVT.